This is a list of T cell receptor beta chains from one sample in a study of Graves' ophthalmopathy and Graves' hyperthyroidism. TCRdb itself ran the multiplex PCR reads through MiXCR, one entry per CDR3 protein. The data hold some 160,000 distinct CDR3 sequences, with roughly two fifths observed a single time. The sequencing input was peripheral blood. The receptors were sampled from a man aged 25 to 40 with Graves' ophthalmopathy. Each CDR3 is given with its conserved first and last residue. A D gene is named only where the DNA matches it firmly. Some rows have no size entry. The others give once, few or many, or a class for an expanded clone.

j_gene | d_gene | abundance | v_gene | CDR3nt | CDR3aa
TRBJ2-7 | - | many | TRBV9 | TGTGCCAGCAGCGTAGGAGGGTCGACCTACGAGCAGTACTTC | CASSVGGSTYEQYF
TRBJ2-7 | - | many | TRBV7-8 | TGTGCCAGCAGCCAATTGAAATTAACGGGCCCCCTTATCTACGAGCAGTACTTC | CASSQLKLTGPLIYEQYF
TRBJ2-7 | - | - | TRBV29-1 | TGCAGCGTTGCCGGGGGCTTTTCTTATTTGAACGAGCAGTACTTC | CSVAGGFSYLNEQYF
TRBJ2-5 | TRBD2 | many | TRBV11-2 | TGTGCCAGCAGCTGGGGCGGGAGGGTAGAGACCCAGTACTTC | CASSWGGRVETQYF
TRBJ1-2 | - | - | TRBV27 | TGTGCCAGCAGAAAAGGGGGGGTCTATGGCTACACCTTC | CASRKGGVYGYTF
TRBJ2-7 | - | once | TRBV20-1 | TGCAGTGCTAGTGCGAGCATTGGGCGGTTCTACGAGCAGTACTTC | CSASASIGRFYEQYF
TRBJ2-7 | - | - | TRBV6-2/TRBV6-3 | TGTGCCAGCAGCCAAGAAGGTCTACGGGAGCAGTACTTC | CASSQEGLREQYF
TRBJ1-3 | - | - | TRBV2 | TGTGCCAGCAGTGCCCAACAGATCACTGGAAACACCATATATTTT | CASSAQQITGNTIYF
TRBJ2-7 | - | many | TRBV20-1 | TGCAGTGCTAGCGATTTTTGGCGGAGGTGGGGACTGTCTTGCGAGCAGTACTTC | CSASDFWRRWGLSCEQYF
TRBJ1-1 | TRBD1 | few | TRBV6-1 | TGTGCCAGCAGCTGGGACAGGGGGACCACTGAAGCTTTCTTT | CASSWDRGTTEAFF
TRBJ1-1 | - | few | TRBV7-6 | TGTGCCAGCAGTTCGGGCACTGAAGCTTTCTTT | CASSSGTEAFF
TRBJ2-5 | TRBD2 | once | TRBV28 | TGTGCCTCCCAAGATGGAGGGAGGGTAAAAGAGACCCAGTACTTC | CASQDGGRVKETQYF
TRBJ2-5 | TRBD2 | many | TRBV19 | TGTGCCAGTAGTTCAGTTAGCGGGTCCCAAGAGACCCAGTACTTC | CASSSVSGSQETQYF
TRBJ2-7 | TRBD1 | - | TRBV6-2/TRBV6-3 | TGTGCCAGCACCAGAGGGACAGCAAATTCCTACGAGCAGTACTTC | CASTRGTANSYEQYF
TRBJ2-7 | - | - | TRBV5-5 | TGTGCCAGCAGCTTGGAGTTAGGCACCATAAACGAGCAGTACTTC | CASSLELGTINEQYF
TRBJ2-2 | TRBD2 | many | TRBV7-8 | TGTGCCAGCAGCCGAGGGACTAGCTCTGGGGAGCTGTTTTTT | CASSRGTSSGELFF
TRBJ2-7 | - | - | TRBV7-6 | TGTGCCAGCAGCTTATTAATTGACTACGAGCAGTACTTC | CASSLLIDYEQYF
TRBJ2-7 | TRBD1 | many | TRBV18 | TGTGCCAGCTCATCGGGACAGTACGAGCAGTACTTC | CASSSGQYEQYF
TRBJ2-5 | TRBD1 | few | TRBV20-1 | TGCAGTGCTAGAGGACAGGGGGAAGAGACCCAGTACTTC | CSARGQGEETQYF
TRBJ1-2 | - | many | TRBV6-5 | TGTGCCAGCAGTTACTCGGGGGAAGGTGGCTACACCTTC | CASSYSGEGGYTF
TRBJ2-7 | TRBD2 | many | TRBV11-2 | TGTGCCAGCAGCAAAGGGACTAGCGGACCATCCTACGAGCAGTACTTC | CASSKGTSGPSYEQYF
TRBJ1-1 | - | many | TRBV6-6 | TGTGCCAGCAGTTACGAGGGGCAGGACACTGAAGCTTTCTTT | CASSYEGQDTEAFF
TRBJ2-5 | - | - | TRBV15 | TGTGCCACCAGCAGAGATAGGACCAGCCCCGAGACCCAGTACTTC | CATSRDRTSPETQYF
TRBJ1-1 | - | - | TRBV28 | TGTGCCAGCAGCAAAGGTCGGTCAGGGAGATTAGAAGCTTTCTTT | CASSKGRSGRLEAFF
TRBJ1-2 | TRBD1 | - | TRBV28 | TGTGCCAGCAGTCCTAGGGACAGGGGGTTGGGAGGCTACACCTTC | CASSPRDRGLGGYTF
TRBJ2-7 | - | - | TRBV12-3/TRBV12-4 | TGTGCCAGCAGTTCGTATCAGGGCGCTTACGAGCAGTACTTC | CASSSYQGAYEQYF
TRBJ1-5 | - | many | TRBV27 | TGTGCCAGCAGTACCCGGATCCGCGAGAGGAATCAGCCCCAGCATTTT | CASSTRIRERNQPQHF
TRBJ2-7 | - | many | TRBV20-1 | TGCAGTTTAACCCTAAGCGCATCCTACGAGCAGTACTTC | CSLTLSASYEQYF
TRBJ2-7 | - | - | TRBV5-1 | TGCGCCAGCAGCTTGGGATGGGGGAACTCCTACGAGCAGTACTTC | CASSLGWGNSYEQYF
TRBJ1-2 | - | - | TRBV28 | TGTGCCAGCAGTTTATTGGCGGGAGGCTACACCTTC | CASSLLAGGYTF
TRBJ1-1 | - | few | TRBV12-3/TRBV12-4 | TGTGCCAGCCGAGGGGGTGGGGAGCCCGCCTTT | CASRGGGEPAF
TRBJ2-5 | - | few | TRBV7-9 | TGTGCCAGCAGCTTAGCGCCCATGGAGACCCAGTACTTC | CASSLAPMETQYF
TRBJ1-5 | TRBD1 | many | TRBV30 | TGTGCCTGGACCCCGGGACAGGGACTTCAGCCCCAGCATTTT | CAWTPGQGLQPQHF
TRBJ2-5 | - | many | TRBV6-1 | TGTGCCAGCAGTGAGGGAAGGCAGGGGATTAAGACCCAGTACTTC | CASSEGRQGIKTQYF
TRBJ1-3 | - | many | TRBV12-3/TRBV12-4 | TGTGCCAGCAGTGTAACTGGGTACACCATATATTTT | CASSVTGYTIYF